This entry describes one TCR beta chain. Its cognate antigen is unknown. This record comes from a study of cytomegalovirus exposure and HLA in healthy donors. Trimming pared 3 bases from V and 2 bases from J, leaving 12 bases between. This CDR3 has 14 amino acids. Germline CDR1 is SGHKS and CDR2 is YYEKEE (reference sequence). PCR used 60 Vbeta primers and 13 Jbeta primers. Sequencing was performed with immunoSEQ multiplex PCR; in TCRdb, only in-frame clones are kept and a portion is missing. Among under 200,000 clones listed, 68% were seen once. Study outcomes and limitations: The authors listed around 150 TCR beta chains as cytomegalovirus-associated. In a later analysis, a genetic analysis reported fewer productive-TCR N-insertions in an Asian-associated ancestry cluster than the cohort average.

The V and J genes are TRBV5-5 and TRBJ2-7; tentatively, D is TRBD1 (5 bases). Sequenced input: PBMCs. The sequence derives from a man between 45 and 60 years old in good health and CMV-seronegative. The CDR3 DNA sequence: TGTGCCAGCAGCTCCTGGACACCCCCCTACGAGCAGTACTTC. Protein sequence: CASSSWTPPYEQYF.